This T cell receptor (beta chain) was observed in a study of blood T cell repertoires in COVID-19. On the study more broadly: The samples span acute and convalescent COVID-19 from the United States, Italy and Spain. T cells, B-cell-depleted T cells, or PBMCs provided the cDNA or gDNA that served as material.

Seattle patient enrollment occurred during active infection, with longitudinal follow-up thereafter. V was clipped by 6 bases and J by 1 base, with 4 bases between them. The CDR3 spans 11 residues. This clone appeared once. In the authors' methods: The authors estimated nucleated cell counts from reference gene primer amplification. Only in-frame clones appear in the TCRdb table, and some are missing; sequencing was by immunoSEQ multiplex PCR. V, J and clone size derive from that table, while D and trimming were established from the DNA sequence. The sample records 380,000 or so clones, approximately 86% being singletons.

This sequence was found in a woman in her sixties or seventies with COVID-19, enrolled during active disease. Sequenced sample: peripheral blood. J is TRBJ2-7 and V is TRBV12-3 or TRBV12-4; no definite D call. CDR3 in DNA: TGTGCCAGCAGCAAATCCTACGAGCAGTACTTC. Protein: CASSKSYEQYF.